Given below is one T cell receptor beta chain in context. Its antigen remains unknown. Only in-frame clones appear in the TCRdb table, and some are missing; sequencing was by immunoSEQ multiplex PCR. The sample carries roughly 180,000 clones, approximately 90% recorded once. The CDR3 has 13 amino acids. V lost 5 bases and J 6 bases, leaving 13 bases between the germline ends. Germline-derived CDR1 and CDR2 are SGHTA and FQGNSA. The data derive from a study of T cell responses to AZD1222 COVID-19 vaccine. Study-level results: Regions 160-218 and 743-854 dominated among vaccine-associated CD4 TCRs spanning spike.

The chain links TRBV7-2 to TRBJ1-1, with D unresolved. The source was peripheral blood, collected 28 days after the second AZD1222 dose. This receptor was identified in an adult who received the AZD1222 COVID-19 vaccine. The CDR3 protein is CASSHPSGSEAFF. The CDR3, as DNA: TGTGCCAGCAGCCACCCTTCGGGCTCTGAAGCTTTCTTT.